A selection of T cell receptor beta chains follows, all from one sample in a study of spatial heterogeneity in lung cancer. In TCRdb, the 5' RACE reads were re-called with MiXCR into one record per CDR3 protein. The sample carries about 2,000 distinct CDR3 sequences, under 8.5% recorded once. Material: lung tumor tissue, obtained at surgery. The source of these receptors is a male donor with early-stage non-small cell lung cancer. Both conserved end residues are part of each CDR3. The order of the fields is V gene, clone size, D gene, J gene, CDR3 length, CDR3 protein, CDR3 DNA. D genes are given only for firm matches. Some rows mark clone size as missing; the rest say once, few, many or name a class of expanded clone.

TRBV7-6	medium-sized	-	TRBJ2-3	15	CASSLDGGGSDTQYF	TGTGCCAGCAGCTTAGATGGGGGGGGCTCAGATACGCAGTATTTT
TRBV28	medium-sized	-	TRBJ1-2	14	CASSLSTVSYGYTF	TGTGCCAGCAGTTTATCGACAGTCAGCTATGGCTACACCTTC
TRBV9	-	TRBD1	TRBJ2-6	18	CASSVGGGAVLGASVLTF	TGTGCCAGCAGCGTAGGAGGGGGCGCGGTACTCGGGGCCAGCGTCCTGACTTTC
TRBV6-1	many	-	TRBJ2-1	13	CASSDKGTNEQFF	TGTGCCAGCAGTGATAAGGGGACCAATGAGCAGTTCTTC
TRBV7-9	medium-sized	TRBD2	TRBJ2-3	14	CASSRTAGGDTQYF	TGTGCCAGCAGCCGGACGGCGGGAGGAGATACGCAGTATTTT
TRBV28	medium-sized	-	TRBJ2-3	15	CASTRQAASTDTQYF	TGTGCCAGCACCCGACAGGCCGCTAGCACAGATACGCAGTATTTT
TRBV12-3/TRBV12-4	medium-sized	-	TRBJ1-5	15	CASSSRGGRDQPQHF	TGTGCCAGCAGTTCCAGGGGAGGGCGTGATCAGCCCCAGCATTTT
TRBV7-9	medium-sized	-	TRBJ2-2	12	CASSPSAGELFF	TGTGCCAGCAGCCCGTCGGCCGGGGAGCTGTTTTTT
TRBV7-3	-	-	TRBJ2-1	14	CASSLTRTVNEQFF	TGTGCCAGCAGCTTAACGAGGACAGTGAATGAGCAGTTCTTC
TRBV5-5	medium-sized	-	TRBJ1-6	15	CASSFGREYGSPLHF	TGTGCCAGCAGCTTCGGAAGGGAGTATGGATCACCCCTCCACTTT